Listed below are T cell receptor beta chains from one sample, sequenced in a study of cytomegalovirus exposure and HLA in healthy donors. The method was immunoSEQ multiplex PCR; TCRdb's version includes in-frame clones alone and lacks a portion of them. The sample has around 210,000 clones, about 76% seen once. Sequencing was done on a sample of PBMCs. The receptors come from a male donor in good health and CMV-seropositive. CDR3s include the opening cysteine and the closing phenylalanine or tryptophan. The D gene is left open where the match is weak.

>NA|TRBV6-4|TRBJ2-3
CASSEAGRGTQYF
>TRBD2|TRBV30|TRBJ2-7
CAWSTPTSGRILEQYF
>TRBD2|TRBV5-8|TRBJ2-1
CASSLQGGSFSFEQFF
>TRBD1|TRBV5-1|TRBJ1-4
CASSLFGQGNEKLFF
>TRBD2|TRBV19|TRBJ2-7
CASSGGLAGEQYF
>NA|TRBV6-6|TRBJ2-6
CASSVSGANVLTF
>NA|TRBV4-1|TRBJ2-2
CASSQDSETSAGELFF
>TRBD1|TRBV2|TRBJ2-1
CASSTGDPGYNEQFF
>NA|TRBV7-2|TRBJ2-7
CASSLGGQQYEQYF
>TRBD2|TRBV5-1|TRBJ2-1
CASSFSGEGYNEQFF
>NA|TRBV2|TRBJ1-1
CASQPLLSEAFF
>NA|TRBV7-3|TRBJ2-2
CASSLRAPGTGELFF